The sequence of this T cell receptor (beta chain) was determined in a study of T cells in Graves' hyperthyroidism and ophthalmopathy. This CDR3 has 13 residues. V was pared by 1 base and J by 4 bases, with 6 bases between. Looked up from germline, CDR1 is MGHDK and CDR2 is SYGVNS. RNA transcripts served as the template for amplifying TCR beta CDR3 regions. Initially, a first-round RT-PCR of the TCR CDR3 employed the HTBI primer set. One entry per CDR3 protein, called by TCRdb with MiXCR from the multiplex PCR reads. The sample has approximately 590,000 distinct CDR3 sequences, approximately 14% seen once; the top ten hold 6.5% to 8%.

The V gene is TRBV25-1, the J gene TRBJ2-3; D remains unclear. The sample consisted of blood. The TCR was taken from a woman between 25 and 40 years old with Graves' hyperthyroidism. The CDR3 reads CASSESLADTQYF. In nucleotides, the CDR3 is TGTGCCAGCAGTGAATCTCTGGCAGATACGCAGTATTTT.